This T cell receptor (beta chain) stems from a study of tumor-infiltrating lymphocytes in primary liver carcinoma. At the level of the study: Patients were both men and women, whose ages ran from 30 to 69 years. Findings and caveats of the study: Representation across all five tumor regions was limited to only about 7.5-24% of top clones.

Production of TCR beta cDNA used 500 ng total RNA together with a constant-region primer. Employing slightly modified ARM-PCR, three nested multiplex PCR rounds were run, and these gave rise to the TCR beta libraries. Rounds one and two of PCR, each of 10 cycles, were primed with TRBV1-TRBV30 forward primers and a C-beta reverse primer. Each CDR3 protein gets one entry after TCRdb re-called the multiplex PCR reads with MiXCR. The sample shows 99,000 or so distinct CDR3 sequences, about three quarters of them seen only once. The germline gives CDR1 SGHNT, CDR2 YYREEE (reference sequence). Trimming pared 0 bases from V and 6 bases from J, leaving 18 bases between. The CDR3 is made up of 17 amino acids. For this clonotype: The target antigen is unknown. Likely a read error: the CDR3 ends without its conserved phenylalanine or tryptophan.

Starting material for RNA and DNA co-extraction consisted of roughly 17-31 mg of unsorted bulk tissue. Material for sequencing was liver tumor tissue from sampling region 5. Indicated subset: tumor region T5, tumor centre. The sequence derives from a woman between 55 and 75 years old with primary liver carcinoma and hepatitis B virus infection. The V gene is TRBV5-4, the J gene TRBJ1-4; perhaps TRBD1 as D (5 bases). The CDR3 DNA sequence: TGTGCCAGCAGCTTGGACGCCCCGGGCAGGGCTTATGAAAAACTGTTTGTT. It encodes CASSLDAPGRAYEKLFV.